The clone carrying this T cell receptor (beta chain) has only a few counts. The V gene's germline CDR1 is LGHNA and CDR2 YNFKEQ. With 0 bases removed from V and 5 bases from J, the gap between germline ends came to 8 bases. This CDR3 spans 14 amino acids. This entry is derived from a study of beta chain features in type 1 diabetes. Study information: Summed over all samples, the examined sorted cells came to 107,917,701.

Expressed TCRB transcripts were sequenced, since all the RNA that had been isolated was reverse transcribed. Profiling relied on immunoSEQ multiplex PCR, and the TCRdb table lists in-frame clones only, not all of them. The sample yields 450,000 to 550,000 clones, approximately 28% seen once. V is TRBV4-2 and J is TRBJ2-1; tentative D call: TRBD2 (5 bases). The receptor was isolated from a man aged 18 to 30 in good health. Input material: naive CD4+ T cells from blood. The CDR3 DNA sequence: TGTGCCAGCAGCCAAGACGTGACTAACAATGAGCAGTTCTTC. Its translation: CASSQDVTNNEQFF.